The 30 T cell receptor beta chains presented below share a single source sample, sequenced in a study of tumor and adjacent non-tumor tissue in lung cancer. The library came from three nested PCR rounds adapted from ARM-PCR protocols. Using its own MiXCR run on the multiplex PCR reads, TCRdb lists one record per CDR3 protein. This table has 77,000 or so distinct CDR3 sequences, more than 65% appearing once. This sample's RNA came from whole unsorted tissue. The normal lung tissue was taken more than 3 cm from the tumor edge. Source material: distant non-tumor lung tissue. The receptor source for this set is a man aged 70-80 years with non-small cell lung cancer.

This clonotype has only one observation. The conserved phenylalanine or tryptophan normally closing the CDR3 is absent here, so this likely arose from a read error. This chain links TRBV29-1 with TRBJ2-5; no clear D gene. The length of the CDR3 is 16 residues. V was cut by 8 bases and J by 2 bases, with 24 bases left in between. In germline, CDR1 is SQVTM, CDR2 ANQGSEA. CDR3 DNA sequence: TGCAGCTCCAGGCCCTACCTCCATATAGGTCAAGAGACCCAGTACTTG. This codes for CSSRPYLHIGQETQYL.

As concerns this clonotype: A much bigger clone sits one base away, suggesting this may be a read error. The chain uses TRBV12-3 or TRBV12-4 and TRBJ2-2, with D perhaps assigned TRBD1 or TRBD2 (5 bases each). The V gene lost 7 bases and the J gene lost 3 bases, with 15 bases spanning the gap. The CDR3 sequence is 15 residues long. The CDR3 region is CASTTRQGDTGELFF. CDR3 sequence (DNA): TGTGCCAGCACCACGAGGCAGGGAGACACCGGGGAGCTGTTTTTT.

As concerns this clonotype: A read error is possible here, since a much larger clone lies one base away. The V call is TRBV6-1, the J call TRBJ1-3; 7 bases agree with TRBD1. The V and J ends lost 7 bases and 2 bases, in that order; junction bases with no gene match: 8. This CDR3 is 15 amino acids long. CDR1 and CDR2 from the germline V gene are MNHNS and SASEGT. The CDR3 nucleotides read TGTGCCAGCAATGCGGCAGGGGGGCCTGGAAACACCATATATTTT. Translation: CASNAAGGPGNTIYF.

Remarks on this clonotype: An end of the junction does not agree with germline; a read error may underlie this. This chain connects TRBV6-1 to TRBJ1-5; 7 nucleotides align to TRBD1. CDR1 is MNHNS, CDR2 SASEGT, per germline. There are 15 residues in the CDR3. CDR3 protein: CASSLQTGMNQPQHF. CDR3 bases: TGTGCCAGCAGTCTTCAGACAGGGATGAATCAGCCCCAGCACTTT.

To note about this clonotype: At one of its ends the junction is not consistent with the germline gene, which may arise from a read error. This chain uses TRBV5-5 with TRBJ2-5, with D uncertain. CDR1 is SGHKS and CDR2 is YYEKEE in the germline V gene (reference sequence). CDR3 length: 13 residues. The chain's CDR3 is CASSLVSPETQQF. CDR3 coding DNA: TGTGCCAGCAGTTTGGTCAGTCCGGAGACCCAGCAGTTC. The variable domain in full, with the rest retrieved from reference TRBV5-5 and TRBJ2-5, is DAGVTQSPTHLIKTRGQQVTLRCSPISGHKSVSWYQQVLGQGPQFIFQYYEKEERGRGNFPDRFSARQFPNYSSELNVNALLLGDSALYLCASSLVSPETQQFGPGTRLLVL.

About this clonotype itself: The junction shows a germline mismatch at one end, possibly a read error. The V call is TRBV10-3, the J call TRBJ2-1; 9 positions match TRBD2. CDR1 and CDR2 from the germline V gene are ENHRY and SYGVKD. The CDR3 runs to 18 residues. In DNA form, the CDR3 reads TGTGCCATCAGTTCCAGTTCCACGCGGGGGGGAACCTACAATGAGCAGATCTTC. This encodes CAISSSSTRGGTYNEQIF.

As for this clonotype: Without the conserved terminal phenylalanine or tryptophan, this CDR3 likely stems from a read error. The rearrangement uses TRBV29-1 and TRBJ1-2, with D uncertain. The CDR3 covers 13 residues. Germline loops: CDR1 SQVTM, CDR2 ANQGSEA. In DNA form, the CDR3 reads TGCAGTGCCCCCTCCGGGACTAACTATGGCTACACCTAC. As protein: CSAPSGTNYGYTY.

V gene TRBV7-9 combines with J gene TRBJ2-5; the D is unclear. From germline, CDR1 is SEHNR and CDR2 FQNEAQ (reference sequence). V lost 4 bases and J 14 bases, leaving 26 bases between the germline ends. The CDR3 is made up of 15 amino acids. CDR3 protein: CASSSLGSTKEIHYF. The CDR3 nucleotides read TGTGCCAGCAGCTCCCTGGGCAGTACGAAAGAGATCCATTACTTC.

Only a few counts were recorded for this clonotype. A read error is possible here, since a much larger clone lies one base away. CDR3 nucleotides: TGTGCCAGCAGACCCCGCTCGGGGAGGGATTCACCCCTCCAATTT. Encoded protein: CASRPRSGRDSPLQF. The chain carries TRBV6-5 and TRBJ1-6; no reliable D call. This CDR3 region has 15 residues. The germline V gene encodes CDR1 MNHEY and CDR2 SVGAGI.

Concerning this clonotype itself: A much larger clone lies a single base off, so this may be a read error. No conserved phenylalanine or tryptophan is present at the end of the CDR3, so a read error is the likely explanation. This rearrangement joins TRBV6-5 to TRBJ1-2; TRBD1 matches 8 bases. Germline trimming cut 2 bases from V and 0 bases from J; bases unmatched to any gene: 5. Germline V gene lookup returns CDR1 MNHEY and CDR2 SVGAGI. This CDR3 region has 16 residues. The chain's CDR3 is CASSYLTGQANYGYTS. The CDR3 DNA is TGTGCCAGCAGTTACCTAACGGGACAGGCTAACTATGGCTACACCTCC.

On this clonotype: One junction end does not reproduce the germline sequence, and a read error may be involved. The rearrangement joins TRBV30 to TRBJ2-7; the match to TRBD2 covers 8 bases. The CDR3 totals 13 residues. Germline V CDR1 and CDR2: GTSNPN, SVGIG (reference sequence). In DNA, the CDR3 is TGTGCCTGGAGTGTGGGACTAGAGAGCGAGCAATACTTC. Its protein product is CAWSVGLESEQYF.

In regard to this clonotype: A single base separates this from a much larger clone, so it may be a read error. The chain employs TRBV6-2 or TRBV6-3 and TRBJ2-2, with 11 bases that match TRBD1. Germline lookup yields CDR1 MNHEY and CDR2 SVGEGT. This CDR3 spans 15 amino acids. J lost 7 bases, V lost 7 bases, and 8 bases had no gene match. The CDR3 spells CASKNWDRGIGELFF. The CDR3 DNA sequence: TGTGCCAGCAAAAACTGGGACAGGGGGATCGGGGAGCTGTTTTTT.

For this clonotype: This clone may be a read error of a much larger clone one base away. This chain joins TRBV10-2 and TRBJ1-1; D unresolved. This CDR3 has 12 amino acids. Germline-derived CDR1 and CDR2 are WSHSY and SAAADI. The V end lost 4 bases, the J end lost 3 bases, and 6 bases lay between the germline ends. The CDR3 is CASSVEYTEAFF. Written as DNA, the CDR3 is TGCGCCAGCAGTGTGGAGTACACTGAAGCTTTCTTT.

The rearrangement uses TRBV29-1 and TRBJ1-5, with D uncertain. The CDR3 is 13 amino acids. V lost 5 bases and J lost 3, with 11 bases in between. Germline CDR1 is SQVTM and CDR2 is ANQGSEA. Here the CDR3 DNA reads TGCAGCGTTAGTTCAGCATCCAATCAGCCCCAGCATTTT. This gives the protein CSVSSASNQPQHF.

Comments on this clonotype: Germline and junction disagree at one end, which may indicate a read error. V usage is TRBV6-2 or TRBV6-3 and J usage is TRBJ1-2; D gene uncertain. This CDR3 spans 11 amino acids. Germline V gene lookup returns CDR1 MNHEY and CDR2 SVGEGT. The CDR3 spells CASNLSYGYTF. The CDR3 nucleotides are TGTGCCAGCAATCTCTCATATGGATACACCTTC.

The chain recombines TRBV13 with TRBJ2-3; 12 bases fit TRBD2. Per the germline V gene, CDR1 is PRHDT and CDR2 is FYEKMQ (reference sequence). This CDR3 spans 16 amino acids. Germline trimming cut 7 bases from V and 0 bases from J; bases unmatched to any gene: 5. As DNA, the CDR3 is TGTGCCAGCATCAAAGGGACTAGCGGGAGCACAGATACGCAGTATTTT. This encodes CASIKGTSGSTDTQYF.

CDR3 coding DNA: TGCAGTGCTAGAGACCAGGAGCGGGGGGTGTTAACTGAGCAGTTCTTC. Translating gives CSARDQERGVLTEQFF. The V and J genes are TRBV20-1 and TRBJ2-1, with TRBD2 matching over 9 bases. J lost 9 bases, V lost 0 bases, and 12 bases had no gene match. The CDR3 consists of 16 residues. Per germline, CDR1 DFQATT and CDR2 SNEGSKA (reference sequence).

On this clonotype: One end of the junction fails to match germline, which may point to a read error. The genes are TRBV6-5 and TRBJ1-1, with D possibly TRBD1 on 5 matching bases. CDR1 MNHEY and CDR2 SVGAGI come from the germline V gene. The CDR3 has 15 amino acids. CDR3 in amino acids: CVSCYSHRGNIEAFF. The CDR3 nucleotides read TGTGTTAGCTGTTACTCGCACCGGGGGAACATTGAAGCTTTCTTT.

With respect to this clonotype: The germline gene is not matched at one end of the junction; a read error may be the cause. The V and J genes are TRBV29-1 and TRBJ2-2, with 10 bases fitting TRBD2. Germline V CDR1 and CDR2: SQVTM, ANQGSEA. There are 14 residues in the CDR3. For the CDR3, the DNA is TGTAGCGCTGACGTAGCGGGAGGCACCAGGGAACTGTTTTTT. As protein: CSADVAGGTRELFF.

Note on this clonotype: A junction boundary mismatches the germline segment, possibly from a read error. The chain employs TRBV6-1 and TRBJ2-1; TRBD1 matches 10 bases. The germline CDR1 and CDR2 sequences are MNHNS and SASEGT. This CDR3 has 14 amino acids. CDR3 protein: CVSSGTGELCEQFF. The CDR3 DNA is TGTGTCAGCAGTGGGACAGGGGAATTGTGTGAGCAGTTCTTC.

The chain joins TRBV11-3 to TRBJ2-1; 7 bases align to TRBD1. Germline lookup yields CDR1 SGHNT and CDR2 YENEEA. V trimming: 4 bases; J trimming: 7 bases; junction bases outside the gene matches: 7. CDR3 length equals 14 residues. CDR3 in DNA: TGTGCCAGCAGCTACTCCGGGACAGCGAATGAGCAGTTCTTC. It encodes CASSYSGTANEQFF.

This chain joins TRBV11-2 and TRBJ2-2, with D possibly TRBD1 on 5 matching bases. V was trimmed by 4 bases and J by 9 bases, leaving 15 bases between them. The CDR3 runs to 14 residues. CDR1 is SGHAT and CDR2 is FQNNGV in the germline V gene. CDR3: CASSYRTSPWELFF. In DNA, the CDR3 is TGTGCCAGCAGCTATCGGACATCCCCGTGGGAGCTGTTTTTT.

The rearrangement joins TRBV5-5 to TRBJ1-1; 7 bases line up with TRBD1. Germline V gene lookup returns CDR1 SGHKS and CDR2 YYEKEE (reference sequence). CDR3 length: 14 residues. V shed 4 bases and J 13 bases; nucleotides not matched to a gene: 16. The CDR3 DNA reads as TGTGCCAGCAGCAGGACAGGCGTGAACACTGAAAGTTTCTTT. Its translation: CASSRTGVNTESFF. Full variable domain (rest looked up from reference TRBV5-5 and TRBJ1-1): DAGVTQSPTHLIKTRGQQVTLRCSPISGHKSVSWYQQVLGQGPQFIFQYYEKEERGRGNFPDRFSARQFPNYSSELNVNALLLGDSALYLCASSRTGVNTESFFGQGTRLTVV.

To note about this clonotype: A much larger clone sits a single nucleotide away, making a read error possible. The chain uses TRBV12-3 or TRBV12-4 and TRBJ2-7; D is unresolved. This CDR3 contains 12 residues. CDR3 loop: CDSSFFRREQYF. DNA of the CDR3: TGTGACAGCAGTTTTTTCAGACGGGAGCAGTACTTC.

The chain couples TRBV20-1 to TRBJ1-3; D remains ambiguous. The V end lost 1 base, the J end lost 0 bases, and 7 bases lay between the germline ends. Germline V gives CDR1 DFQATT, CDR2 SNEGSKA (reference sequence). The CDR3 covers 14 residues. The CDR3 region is CSARASSSGNTIYF. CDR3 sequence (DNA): TGCAGTGCTAGAGCTAGCAGCTCTGGAAACACCATATATTTT.

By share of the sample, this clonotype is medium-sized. CDR3 sequence reads: CASSLEGAGADTQYF. In DNA, the CDR3 is TGTGCCAGCAGCTTAGAGGGTGCGGGGGCAGATACGCAGTATTTT. The chain employs TRBV11-2 and TRBJ2-3, with 7 bases fitting TRBD2. The CDR3 has 15 amino acids. Germline assignment: CDR1 SGHAT and CDR2 FQNNGV. The trim removed 0 bases at V and 4 bases at J, leaving 4 bases unmatched.

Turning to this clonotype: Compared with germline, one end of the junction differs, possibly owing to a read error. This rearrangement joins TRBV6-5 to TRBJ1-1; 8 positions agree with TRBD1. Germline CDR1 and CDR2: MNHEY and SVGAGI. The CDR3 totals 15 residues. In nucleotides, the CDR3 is TGTGCCAGTAGTAGAAGACAGGGGATGAACACTGAAGATTTCTTT. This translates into CASSRRQGMNTEDFF.

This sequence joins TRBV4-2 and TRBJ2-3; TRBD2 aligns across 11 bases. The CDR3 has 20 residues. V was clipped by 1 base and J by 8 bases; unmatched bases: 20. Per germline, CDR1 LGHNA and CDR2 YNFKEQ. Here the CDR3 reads CASSQVATSGSPSTDSTQYF. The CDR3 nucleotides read TGTGCCAGCAGCCAAGTCGCCACTAGCGGGAGTCCCTCCACCGACTCTACGCAGTATTTT.

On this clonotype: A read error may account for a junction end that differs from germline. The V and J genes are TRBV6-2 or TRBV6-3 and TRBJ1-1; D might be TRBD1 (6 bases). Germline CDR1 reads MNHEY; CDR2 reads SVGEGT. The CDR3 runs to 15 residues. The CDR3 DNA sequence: TGTACCAGCCGACCTTTTGTGGGACACAGAAGAGAAGCTCTCTTT. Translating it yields CTSRPFVGHRREALF.

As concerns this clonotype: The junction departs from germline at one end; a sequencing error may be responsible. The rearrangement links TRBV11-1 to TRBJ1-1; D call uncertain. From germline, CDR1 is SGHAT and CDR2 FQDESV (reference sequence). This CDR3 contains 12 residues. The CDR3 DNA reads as TGTGCCAGCAGCTCGGTCGGCACGGAAGCTTTTTTT. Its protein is CASSSVGTEAFF.